The table lists the clone carrying this T cell receptor beta chain with a few counts. The sample belongs to a study of blood T cell repertoires in COVID-19. On the study more broadly: Specimens from acute and convalescent COVID-19 originated in the United States, Italy and Spain. PBMCs, B-cell-depleted T cells, or T cells were the source of the cDNA or gDNA that made up the material.

In the original workflow: Reference gene primer amplification in the assay estimated nucleated cell counts. Sequencing was performed with immunoSEQ multiplex PCR; in TCRdb, only in-frame clones are kept and a portion is missing. Clonal size and the V and J genes are those of that table, whereas D and trimming came from the DNA. The repertoire includes 200,000 or so clones, about four fifths of them detected once, and around 9.3% sits in the top ten. The CDR3 extends over 15 amino acids. The germline V gene encodes CDR1 SGHTA and CDR2 FQGNSA. Trimming stripped 6 bases from V and 0 bases from J, with 14 bases between.

The chain employs TRBV7-2 and TRBJ1-2; maybe TRBD1 (5 bases). Sequencing used peripheral blood. This sequence was found in a woman aged 80 or over with acute or convalescent COVID-19. This CDR3 is CASSQATGANYGYTF. As DNA, the CDR3 is TGTGCCAGCAGTCAGGCAACGGGGGCTAACTATGGCTACACCTTC.